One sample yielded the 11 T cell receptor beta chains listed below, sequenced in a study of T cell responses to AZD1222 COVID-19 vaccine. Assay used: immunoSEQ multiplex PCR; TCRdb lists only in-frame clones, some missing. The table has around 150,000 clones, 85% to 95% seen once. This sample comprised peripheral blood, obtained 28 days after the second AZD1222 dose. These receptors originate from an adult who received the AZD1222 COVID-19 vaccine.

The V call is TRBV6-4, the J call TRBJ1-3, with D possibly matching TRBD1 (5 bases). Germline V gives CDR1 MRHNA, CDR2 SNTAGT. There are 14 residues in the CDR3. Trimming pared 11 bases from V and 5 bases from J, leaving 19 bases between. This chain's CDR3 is CARPGQSPRNTIYF. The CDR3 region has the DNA TGTGCCCGCCCAGGGCAGTCTCCCCGAAACACCATATATTTT.

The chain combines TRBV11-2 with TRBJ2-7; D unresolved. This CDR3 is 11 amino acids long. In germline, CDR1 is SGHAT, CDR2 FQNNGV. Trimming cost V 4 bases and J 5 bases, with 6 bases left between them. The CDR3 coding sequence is TGTGCCAGCAGCTCTAGTAACGAGCAGTACTTC. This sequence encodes CASSSSNEQYF.

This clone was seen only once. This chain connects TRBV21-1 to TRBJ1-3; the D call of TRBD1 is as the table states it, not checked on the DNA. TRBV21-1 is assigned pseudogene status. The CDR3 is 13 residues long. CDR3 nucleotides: TGTGCCAGCAGCATCATCCCAGGAAACACCATATATTTT. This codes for CASSIIPGNTIYF.

The CDR3 sequence is CASSYMGGGENTEAFF. The CDR3 bases are TGTGCCAGCAGTTACATGGGCGGCGGTGAAAACACTGAAGCTTTCTTT. This chain connects TRBV6-2 or TRBV6-3 to TRBJ1-1; no clear D gene. CDR1 is MNHEY and CDR2 is SVGEGT in the germline V gene. CDR3 size: 16 residues. The V gene lost 2 bases and the J gene lost 2 bases, with 15 bases spanning the gap.

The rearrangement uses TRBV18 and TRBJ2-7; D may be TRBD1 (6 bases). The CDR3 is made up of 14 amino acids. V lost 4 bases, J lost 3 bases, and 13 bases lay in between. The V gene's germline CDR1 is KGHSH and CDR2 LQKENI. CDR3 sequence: CASSRLTGVYEQYF. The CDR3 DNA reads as TGTGCCAGCTCACGTTTGACAGGTGTCTACGAGCAGTACTTC.

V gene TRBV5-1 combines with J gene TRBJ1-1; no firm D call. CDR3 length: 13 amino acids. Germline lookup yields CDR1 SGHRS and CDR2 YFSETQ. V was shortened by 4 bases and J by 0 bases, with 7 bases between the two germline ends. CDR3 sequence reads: CASSRVMNTEAFF. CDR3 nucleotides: TGCGCCAGCAGCCGCGTCATGAACACTGAAGCTTTCTTT.

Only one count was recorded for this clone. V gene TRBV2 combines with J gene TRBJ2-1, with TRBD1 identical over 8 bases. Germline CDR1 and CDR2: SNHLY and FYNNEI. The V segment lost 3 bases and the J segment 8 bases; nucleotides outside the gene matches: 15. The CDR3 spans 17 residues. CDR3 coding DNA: TGTGCCAGCAGTGACCCCGGACAGGGAAAATTAAGGGATGAGCAGTTCTTC. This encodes CASSDPGQGKLRDEQFF.

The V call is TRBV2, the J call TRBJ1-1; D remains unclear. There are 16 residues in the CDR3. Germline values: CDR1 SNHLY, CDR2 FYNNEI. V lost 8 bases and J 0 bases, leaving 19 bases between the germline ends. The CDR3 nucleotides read TGTGCCAGCGGGGTGGGATACGAACCTATGAACACTGAAGCTTTCTTT. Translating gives CASGVGYEPMNTEAFF.

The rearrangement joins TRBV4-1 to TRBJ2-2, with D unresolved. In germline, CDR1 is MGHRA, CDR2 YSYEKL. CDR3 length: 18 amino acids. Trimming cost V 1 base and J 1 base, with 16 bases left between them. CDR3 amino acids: CASSQGIDFAWNTGELFF. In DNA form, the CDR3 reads TGCGCCAGCAGCCAAGGTATTGATTTTGCTTGGAACACCGGGGAGCTGTTTTTT.

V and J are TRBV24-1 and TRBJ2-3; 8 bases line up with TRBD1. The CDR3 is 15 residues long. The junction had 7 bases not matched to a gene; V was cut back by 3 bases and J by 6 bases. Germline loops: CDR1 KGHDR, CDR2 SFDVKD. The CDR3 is CATSDPQGAGDTQYF. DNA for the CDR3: TGTGCCACCAGTGATCCCCAGGGGGCTGGGGATACGCAGTATTTT.

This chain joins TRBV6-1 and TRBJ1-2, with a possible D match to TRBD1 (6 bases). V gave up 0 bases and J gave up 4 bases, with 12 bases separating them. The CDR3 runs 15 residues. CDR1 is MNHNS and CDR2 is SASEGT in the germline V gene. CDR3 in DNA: TGTGCCAGCAGTGAAGCCGGGGGGGGCCCCTATGGCTACACCTTC. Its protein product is CASSEAGGGPYGYTF.